What follows describes a single TCR beta chain. This specimen comes from a study of OX40 agonist ivuxolimab in advanced cancers. This CDR3 contains 14 residues. CDR1 is SGHTA and CDR2 is FQGNSA in the germline V gene. V was cut by 5 bases and J by 6 bases, with 17 bases left in between. Measured with immunoSEQ multiplex PCR; TCRdb has only the in-frame clones, and not every one. The table records about 100,000 clones, approximately 90% of them present only once. The sequence derives from an adult with an advanced solid tumor such as melanoma, head and neck, liver or kidney cancer. The rearrangement links TRBV7-2 to TRBJ2-7, with D perhaps TRBD1 (6 bases). The sample here was CD4+ or CD8+ T cells sorted from blood, taken in a trial of the OX40 agonist ivuxolimab. As DNA, the CDR3 is TGTGCCAGCAGCCTCCAAGGACAGTATCGCGAGCAGTACTTC. It encodes CASSLQGQYREQYF.